This section outlines one T cell receptor (beta chain) sequence together with its context. The antigen this receptor binds is unknown. Base qualities are not provided; no much larger clone lies one nucleotide away. Genomic DNA was extracted with the Qiagen DNeasy kit from unsorted PBMCs and from negatively selected CD4+ and CD8+ fractions. TCR beta CDR3 regions were subjected to amplification by immunoSEQ multiplex PCR with primers that anneal to V and J segments. A synthetic immune receptor repertoire was used to minimize amplification bias, and any residual bias was removed computationally once sequencing was done. In the original analysis: Custom Python scripts were used to quantify repertoire diversity as the Shannon entropy index. Unsorted, CD4+ and CD8+ repertoires were examined separately, except in combined analyses, for which CD4+ and CD8+ sequences were merged in silico. A clone counted as expanded when the clone's frequency after treatment rose at least 2-fold relative to C1D1, and clones undetected at baseline were given a pseudocount of 0.5. Singleton clones were defined as clones with 0 or 1 copy at C1D1, and non-singleton clones were defined as clones with 2 or more copies. By matching protein sequences in sorted samples from the same patient, clones expanded in unsorted samples were annotated as CD4+, CD8+ or unknown. Wilcoxon tests on paired samples were used to test changes in diversity from C1D1 to C4D1. TCRdb provides this immuneACCESS table in a form limited to in-frame rearrangements. Some clones are lacking; in checked studies, under half of them reflect an unresolved V gene, and why the rest are absent is not known. Clone size and V and J calls were adopted from that table, with D and trimming inferred from the DNA. This sample lists about 94,000 clones; roughly 91% were detected once. The leading ten clones occupy roughly 2.1% of the sample.

The data were obtained in a study of PD-1 blockade in classical Hodgkin lymphoma (dated by TCRdb to between 2020 and 2021). For context, the study as a whole: Nivolumab dosing was 3 mg/kg intravenously every 2 weeks, continuing until either disease progression or unacceptable toxicity. The study used CyTOF and TCR beta sequencing to define a peripheral blood immune signature of response to PD-1 blockade in classical Hodgkin lymphoma.

The CDR3 holds 16 amino acids from the cysteine to the phenylalanine. The entry retains the CDR3 DNA only, 48 bases that are in frame from base 1. CDR1 and CDR2 are read off the germline V gene as SGHRS and YFSETQ. V lost 4 bases and J lost 7 bases, and the count of bases not matched to a germline gene is 15. Study-level results and caveats: CD4+ but not CD8+ TCR diversity rose significantly by C4D1 (p=0.0027 vs p=0.16), most apparent in complete responders (p=0.02). Trial patients achieving complete response had baseline diversity similar to newly diagnosed patients, whereas partial responders and progressors had significantly lower diversity. Baseline TCR diversity was reported to be lower in newly diagnosed patients than in healthy donors, and even lower in relapsed/refractory patients. Diversity was lower in patients who began nivolumab less than 1 year after ASCT, so these patients were left out of later analyses to avoid confounding by immune reconstitution. The study was restricted to a single clinical trial cohort, and the causes of repertoire differences, possibly disease activity or prior therapy, were left undefined.

Read against the paper, the sample's time point label means: cycle 4 day 1 (C4D1), after five to seven weeks of nivolumab. Every trial patient had relapsed after autologous stem cell transplantation, and cohorts A, B and C differed in prior brentuximab vedotin exposure. A total of fewer than 70 patients with relapsed/refractory classical Hodgkin lymphoma made up the trial cohort, and each patient's best overall response was complete response, partial response or progressive disease. In the multi-cohort phase II CheckMate 205 trial, trial patients received single-agent nivolumab. An independent review committee assessed best overall response by applying the 2007 International Working Group response criteria. Trial PBMCs were obtained immediately prior to nivolumab initiation (C1D1) and on therapy at cycle 2 day 1 and cycle 4 day 1. Peripheral blood was collected in 8 mL Vacutainer Cell Preparation Tubes, from which PBMCs were isolated by centrifugation and then cryopreserved.

Sequenced material: peripheral blood mononuclear cells (PBMCs), taken before the fourth cycle of nivolumab. This receptor was obtained from a human donor with classical Hodgkin lymphoma. The V gene is TRBV5-1 and the J gene is TRBJ1-2, with 8 middle bases fitting TRBD1. The DNA sequence reads TGCGCCAGCAGCAACCTCGACCAGGGGGCATATCGTGGCTACACCTTC. It translates to CASSNLDQGAYRGYTF.